The 17 T cell receptor beta chains presented below share a single source sample, sequenced in a study of cytomegalovirus exposure and HLA in healthy donors. Amplification used 60 Vbeta primers and 13 Jbeta primers. Only in-frame clones appear in the TCRdb table, and some are missing; sequencing was by immunoSEQ multiplex PCR. The sample lists around 100,000 clones; approximately 70% were seen once. Sequencing was carried out using PBMCs. The source is a man aged 40-49 years in good health and CMV-seropositive.

V usage is TRBV2 and J usage is TRBJ2-1, with D hard to call. CDR1 is SNHLY and CDR2 is FYNNEI in the germline V gene. The CDR3 has 13 residues. Trimming left V 4 bases short and J 5 bases short, with 9 bases between. CDR3 coding DNA: TGTGCCAGCAGTGGGCTGCCTGACAATGAGCAGTTCTTC. As protein: CASSGLPDNEQFF.

The rearrangement links TRBV7-2 to TRBJ1-2, with D unresolved. CDR1 and CDR2 (germline): SGHTA, FQGNSA. Trimming removed 5 bases from V and 2 bases from J, with 9 bases in between. The length of the CDR3 is 13 residues. Written as DNA, the CDR3 is TGTGCCAGCAGCGTACAGCTAAACTATGGCTACACCTTC. This sequence encodes CASSVQLNYGYTF.

The sample holds one count of this clone. The rearrangement links TRBV5-4 to TRBJ2-7; 7 bases are shared with TRBD2. The CDR3 consists of 12 residues. J lost 6 bases, V lost 4 bases, and 4 bases had no gene match. CDR1 and CDR2 from the germline V gene are SGHNT and YYREEE (reference sequence). The CDR3 region is CASSGGGFEQYF. Written as DNA, the CDR3 is TGTGCCAGCAGCGGGGGGGGGTTCGAGCAGTACTTC.

J is TRBJ1-1 and V is TRBV12-5, with TRBD1 identical over 7 bases. CDR1 is LGHNT and CDR2 is FRNRAP in the germline V gene. The V gene end was trimmed by 3 bases and the J gene end by 2 bases; junction bases not matched to a gene: 9. The CDR3 consists of 16 residues. As DNA, the CDR3 is TGTGCTAGTGGTTTCCAGACAGGGACTTTCAACACTGAAGCTTTCTTT. Translation gives CASGFQTGTFNTEAFF.

The chain uses TRBV7-9 and TRBJ2-7; perhaps TRBD1 as D (6 bases). This CDR3 spans 12 amino acids. V lost 5 bases to trimming and J lost 5 bases, with 10 bases between them. From germline, CDR1 is SEHNR and CDR2 FQNEAQ (reference sequence). Here the CDR3 reads CASSRQADEQYV. CDR3 in DNA: TGTGCCAGCAGCCGACAGGCCGACGAGCAGTACGTC.

The genes are TRBV4-1 and TRBJ2-7, with D possibly TRBD2 on 6 matching bases. In germline, CDR1 is MGHRA, CDR2 YSYEKL. The germline V and J ends were trimmed by 4 bases and 6 bases, with 19 bases remaining between them. CDR3 size: 15 residues. As DNA, the CDR3 is TGCGCCAGCAGCCCCCAGGAGGGTAGAGAGGGCGAGCAGTACTTC. Its translation: CASSPQEGREGEQYF.

A few counts support this clone. The V call is TRBV9, the J call TRBJ2-1, with 14 positions matching TRBD2. Germline CDR1 reads SGDLS; CDR2 reads YYNGEE. The junction had 4 bases not matched to a gene; V was cut back by 3 bases and J by 8 bases. The CDR3 is made up of 15 amino acids. The CDR3 loop reads CASSGGTSGSDEQFF. The CDR3 DNA sequence: TGTGCCAGCAGCGGGGGGACTAGCGGGAGTGATGAGCAGTTCTTC.

This clone was counted a few times. The J gene is TRBJ2-7, the V gene TRBV20-1; no definite D call. Germline V gene data show CDR1 as DFQATT and CDR2 as SNEGSKA (reference sequence). Deletions cut 3 bases from V and 6 bases from J, with 9 bases between. The CDR3 sequence is 11 residues long. CDR3 DNA: TGCAGTGCTAGTGTTAGCCCCGAGCAGTACTTC. Protein: CSASVSPEQYF.

V and J are TRBV27 and TRBJ1-6; 7 bases are shared with TRBD1. Germline CDR1 is MNHEY and CDR2 is SMNVEV (reference sequence). The V and J ends lost 5 bases and 9 bases, in that order; junction bases with no gene match: 13. The CDR3 runs to 16 residues. CDR3 sequence reads: CASSRKGAGDSSPLHF. The CDR3 DNA follows: TGTGCCAGCAGTCGAAAGGGGGCAGGGGATAGTTCACCCCTCCACTTT.

The V gene is TRBV6-5, the J gene TRBJ2-5; perhaps TRBD1 as D (6 bases). TRBJ2-7 matches the DNA end more closely, so the J call is doubtful. The germline V gene encodes CDR1 MNHEY and CDR2 SVGAGI. This CDR3 is 14 amino acids long. CDR3 nucleotides: TGTGCCAGCAGTTCAGGGGTAGTGACCTACGAGCAGTACTTC. Amino acids: CASSSGVVTYEQYF.

V is TRBV5-4 and J is TRBJ2-6; D ambiguous. CDR1 SGHNT and CDR2 YYREEE come from the germline V gene (reference sequence). Trimming took 6 bases from V and 0 from J, leaving 4 bases between them. This CDR3 has 13 residues. The chain's CDR3 is CASTLSGANVLTF. The CDR3 region has the DNA TGTGCCAGCACCCTCTCTGGGGCCAACGTCCTGACTTTC.

The chain combines TRBV7-9 with TRBJ1-1; D is undetermined. This CDR3 has 13 amino acids. The germline V and J ends were trimmed by 3 bases and 1 base, with 6 bases remaining between them. Per germline, CDR1 SEHNR and CDR2 FQNEAQ (reference sequence). CDR3 sequence reads: CASSFSGNTEAFF. CDR3 nucleotide sequence: TGTGCCAGCAGCTTTAGCGGGAACACTGAAGCTTTCTTT.

This clone turned up a few times. The rearrangement links TRBV4-1 to TRBJ2-7; TRBD2 matches 14 bases. J was trimmed by 5 bases and V by 4 bases; bases with no gene match: 7. The CDR3 has 16 amino acids. Germline V CDR1 and CDR2: MGHRA, YSYEKL. CDR3 residues: CASSPGTSGSKNEQYV. CDR3 in DNA: TGCGCCAGCAGCCCCGGGACTAGCGGGAGCAAGAACGAGCAGTACGTC.

This clone was observed once. This chain uses TRBV27 with TRBJ2-3, with TRBD1 identical over 9 bases. The CDR3 covers 13 residues. Germline lookup yields CDR1 MNHEY and CDR2 SMNVEV (reference sequence). V trimming: 8 bases; J trimming: 4 bases; junction bases outside the gene matches: 4. The CDR3 DNA follows: TGTGCCAGCTACCGGGACAGGGCAGATACGCAGTATTTT. This encodes CASYRDRADTQYF.

The V call is TRBV10-2, the J call TRBJ2-7; 10 nucleotides line up with TRBD2. CDR1 and CDR2 from the germline V gene are WSHSY and SAAADI. The CDR3 sequence is 14 residues long. Losses at the gene ends were 7 bases for V and 0 bases for J; bases not matched to a gene: 3. CDR3 region: CASIGLADSYEQYF. CDR3 DNA: TGCGCCAGCATCGGACTAGCGGACTCCTACGAGCAGTACTTC.

The chain employs TRBV6-5 and TRBJ2-5, with 7 positions matching TRBD2. Germline values: CDR1 MNHEY, CDR2 SVGAGI. V lost 6 bases to trimming and J lost 1 base; unmatched junction nucleotides: 5. The CDR3 is 14 amino acids. This CDR3 is CASRGTSAQETQYF. CDR3 sequence (DNA): TGTGCCAGCAGGGGAACTAGCGCCCAAGAGACCCAGTACTTC.

The V and J genes are TRBV6-6 and TRBJ1-4; 11 bases match TRBD1. The CDR3 sequence is 14 residues long. V was pared by 4 bases and J by 5 bases, with 0 bases of the junction left unmatched. Germline assignment: CDR1 MNHNY and CDR2 SVGAGI (reference sequence). Here the CDR3 DNA reads TGTGCCAGCAGTTGGGACAGGGGGAATGAAAAACTGTTTTTT. Amino acids: CASSWDRGNEKLFF.